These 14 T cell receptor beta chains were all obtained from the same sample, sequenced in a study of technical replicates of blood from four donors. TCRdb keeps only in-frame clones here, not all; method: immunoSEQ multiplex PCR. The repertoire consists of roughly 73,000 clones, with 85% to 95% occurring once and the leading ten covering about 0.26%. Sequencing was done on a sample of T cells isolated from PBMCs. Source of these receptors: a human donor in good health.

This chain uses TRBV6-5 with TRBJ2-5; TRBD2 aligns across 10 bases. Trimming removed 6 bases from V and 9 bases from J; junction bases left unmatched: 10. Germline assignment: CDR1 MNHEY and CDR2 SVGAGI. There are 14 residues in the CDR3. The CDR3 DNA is TGTGCCAGCAGGCCCCGACTAGCGGGTGGGGCCCAGTACTTC. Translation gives CASRPRLAGGAQYF.

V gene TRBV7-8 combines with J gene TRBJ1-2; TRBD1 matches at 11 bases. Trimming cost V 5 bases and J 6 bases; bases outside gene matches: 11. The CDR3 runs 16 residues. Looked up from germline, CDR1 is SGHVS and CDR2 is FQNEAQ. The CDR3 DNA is TGTGCCAGCAGCCCACCGGACAGGGGGCGAATTCATGGCTACACCTTC. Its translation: CASSPPDRGRIHGYTF.

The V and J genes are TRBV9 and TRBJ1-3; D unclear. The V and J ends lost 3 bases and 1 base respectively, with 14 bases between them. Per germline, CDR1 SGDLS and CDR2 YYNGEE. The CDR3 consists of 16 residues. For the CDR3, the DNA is TGTGCCAGCAGCGCGCTACTAGGTAGTTCTGGAAACACCATATATTTT. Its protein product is CASSALLGSSGNTIYF.

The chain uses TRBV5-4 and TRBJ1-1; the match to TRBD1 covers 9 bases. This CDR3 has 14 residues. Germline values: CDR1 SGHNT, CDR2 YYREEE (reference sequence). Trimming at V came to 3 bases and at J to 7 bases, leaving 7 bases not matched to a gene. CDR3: CASSYLQGASEAFF. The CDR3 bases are TGTGCCAGCAGCTATTTACAGGGGGCGAGTGAAGCTTTCTTT.

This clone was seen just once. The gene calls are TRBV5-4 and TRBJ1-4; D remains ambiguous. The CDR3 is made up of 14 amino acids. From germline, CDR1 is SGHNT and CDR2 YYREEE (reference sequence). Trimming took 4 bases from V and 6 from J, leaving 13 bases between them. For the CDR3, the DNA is TGTGCCAGCAGCCCGGAAGGGAGACATGAAAAACTGTTTTTT. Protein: CASSPEGRHEKLFF.

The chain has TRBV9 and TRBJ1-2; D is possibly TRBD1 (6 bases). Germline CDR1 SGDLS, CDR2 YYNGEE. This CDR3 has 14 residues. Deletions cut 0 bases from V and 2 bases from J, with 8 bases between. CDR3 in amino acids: CASSVGGGNYGYTF. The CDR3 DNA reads TGTGCCAGCAGCGTAGGTGGGGGCAACTATGGCTACACCTTC.

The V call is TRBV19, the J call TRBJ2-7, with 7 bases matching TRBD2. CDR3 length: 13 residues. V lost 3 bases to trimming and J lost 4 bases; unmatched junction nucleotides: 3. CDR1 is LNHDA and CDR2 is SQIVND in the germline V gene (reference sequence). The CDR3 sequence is CASSIGEGYEQYF. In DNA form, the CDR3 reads TGTGCCAGTAGTATCGGGGAGGGATACGAGCAGTACTTC.

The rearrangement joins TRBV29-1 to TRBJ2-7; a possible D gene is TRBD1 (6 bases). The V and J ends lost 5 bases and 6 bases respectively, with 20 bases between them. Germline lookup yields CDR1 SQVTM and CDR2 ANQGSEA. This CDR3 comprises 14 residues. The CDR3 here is CSVLTGSQIGEQYF. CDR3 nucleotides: TGCAGCGTTCTCACAGGGTCGCAAATTGGCGAGCAGTACTTC.

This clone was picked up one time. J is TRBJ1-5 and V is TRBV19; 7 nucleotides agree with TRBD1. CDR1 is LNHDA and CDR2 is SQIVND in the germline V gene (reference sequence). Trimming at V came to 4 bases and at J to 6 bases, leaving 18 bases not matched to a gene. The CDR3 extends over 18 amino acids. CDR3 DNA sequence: TGTGCCAGTAGTAGATTGGAGACAGGGACGATTGGAGTTCAGCCCCAGCATTTT. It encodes CASSRLETGTIGVQPQHF.

The CDR3 DNA sequence: TGTGCCAGCAGCTTTCGCAAAGTATGGATGGCGGGAGCGTACGAGCAGTACTTC. Encoded protein: CASSFRKVWMAGAYEQYF. This chain joins TRBV12-1 and TRBJ2-7; the table assigns TRBD2, which was not confirmed against the DNA. TRBV12-1 is a recognized pseudogene. The CDR3 has 18 amino acids.

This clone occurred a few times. The CDR3 sequence is CASSPRGQGVSSTDTQYF. In DNA, the CDR3 is TGTGCCAGCAGCCCTCGGGGACAGGGAGTTTCTAGCACAGATACGCAGTATTTT. The rearrangement links TRBV11-2 to TRBJ2-3; the match to TRBD1 covers 9 bases. The J segment lost 0 bases and the V segment lost 5 bases, leaving 12 bases of the junction unmatched. Germline V gene sequence: CDR1 SGHAT, CDR2 FQNNGV. The CDR3 length is 18 residues.

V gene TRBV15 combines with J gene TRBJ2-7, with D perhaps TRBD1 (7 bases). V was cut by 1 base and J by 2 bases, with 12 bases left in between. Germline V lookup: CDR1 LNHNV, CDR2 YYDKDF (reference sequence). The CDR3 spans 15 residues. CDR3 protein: CATSRAAGQTYEQYF. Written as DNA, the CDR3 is TGTGCCACCAGCAGAGCCGCGGGACAGACCTACGAGCAGTACTTC.

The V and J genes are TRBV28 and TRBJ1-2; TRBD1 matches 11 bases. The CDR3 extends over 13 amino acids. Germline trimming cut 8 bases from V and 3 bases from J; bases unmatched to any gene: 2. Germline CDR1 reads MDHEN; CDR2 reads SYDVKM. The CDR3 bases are TGTGCCAGCTCGGGACAGGGGGACTATGGCTACACCTTC. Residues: CASSGQGDYGYTF.

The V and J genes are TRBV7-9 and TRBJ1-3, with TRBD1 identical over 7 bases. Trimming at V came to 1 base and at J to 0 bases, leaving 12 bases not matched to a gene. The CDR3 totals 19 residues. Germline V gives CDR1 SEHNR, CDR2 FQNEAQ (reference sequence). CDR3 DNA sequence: TGTGCCAGCAGCTTAGGAGGGGTAGACAGGGCGAACTCTGGAAACACCATATATTTT. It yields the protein CASSLGGVDRANSGNTIYF.